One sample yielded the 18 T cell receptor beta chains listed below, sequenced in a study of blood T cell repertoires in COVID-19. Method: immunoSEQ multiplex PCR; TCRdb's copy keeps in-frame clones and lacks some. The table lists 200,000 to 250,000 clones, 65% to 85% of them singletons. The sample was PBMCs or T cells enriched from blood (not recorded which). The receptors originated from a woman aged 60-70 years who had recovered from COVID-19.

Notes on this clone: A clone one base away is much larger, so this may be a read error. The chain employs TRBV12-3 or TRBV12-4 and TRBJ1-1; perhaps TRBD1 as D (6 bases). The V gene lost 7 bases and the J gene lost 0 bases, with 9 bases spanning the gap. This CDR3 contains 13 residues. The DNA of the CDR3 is TGTGCCAGCATGGACAGCATGAACACTGAAGCTTTCTTT. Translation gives CASMDSMNTEAFF.

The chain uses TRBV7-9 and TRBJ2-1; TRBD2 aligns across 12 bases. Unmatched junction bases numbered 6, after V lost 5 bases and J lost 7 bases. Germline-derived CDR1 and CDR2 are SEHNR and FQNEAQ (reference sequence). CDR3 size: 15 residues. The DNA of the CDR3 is TGTGCCAGCAGCATGATCGGACTAGCGGGGAATGAGCAGTTCTTC. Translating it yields CASSMIGLAGNEQFF. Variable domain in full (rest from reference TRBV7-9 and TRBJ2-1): DTGVSQNPRHKITKRGQNVTFRCDPISEHNRLYWYRQTLGQGPEFLTYFQNEAQLEKSRLLSDRFSAERPKGSFSTLEIQRTEQGDSAMYLCASSMIGLAGNEQFFGPGTRLTVL.

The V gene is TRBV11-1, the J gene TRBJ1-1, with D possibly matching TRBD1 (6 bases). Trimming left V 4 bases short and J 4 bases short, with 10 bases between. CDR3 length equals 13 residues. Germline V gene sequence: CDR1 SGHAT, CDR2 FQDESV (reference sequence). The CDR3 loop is CASSSQGSTEAFF. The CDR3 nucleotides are TGTGCCAGCAGCTCACAGGGATCCACTGAAGCTTTCTTT. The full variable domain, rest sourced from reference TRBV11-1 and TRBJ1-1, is EAEVAQSPRYKITEKSQAVAFWCDPISGHATLYWYRQILGQGPELLVQFQDESVVDDSQLPKDRFSAERLKGVDSTLKIQPAELGDSAMYLCASSSQGSTEAFFGQGTRLTVV.

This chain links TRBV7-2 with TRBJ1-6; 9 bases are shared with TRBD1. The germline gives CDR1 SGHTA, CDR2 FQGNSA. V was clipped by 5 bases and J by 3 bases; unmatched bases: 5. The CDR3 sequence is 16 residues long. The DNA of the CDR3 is TGTGCCAGCAGCGTACGGACAGGGGACTATAATTCACCCCTCCACTTT. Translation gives CASSVRTGDYNSPLHF.

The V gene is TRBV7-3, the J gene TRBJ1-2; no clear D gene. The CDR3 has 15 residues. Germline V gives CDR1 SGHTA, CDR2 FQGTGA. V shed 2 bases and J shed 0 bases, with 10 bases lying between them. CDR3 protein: CASSLSPTSNYGYTF. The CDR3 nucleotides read TGTGCCAGCAGCTTATCCCCGACATCTAACTATGGCTACACCTTC.

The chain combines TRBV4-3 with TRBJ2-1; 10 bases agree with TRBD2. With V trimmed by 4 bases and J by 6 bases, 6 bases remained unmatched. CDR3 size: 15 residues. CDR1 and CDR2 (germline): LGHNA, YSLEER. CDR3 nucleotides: TGCGCCAGCAGCCCAAGAGCGGGGGGGATCAATGAGCAGTTCTTC. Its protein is CASSPRAGGINEQFF.

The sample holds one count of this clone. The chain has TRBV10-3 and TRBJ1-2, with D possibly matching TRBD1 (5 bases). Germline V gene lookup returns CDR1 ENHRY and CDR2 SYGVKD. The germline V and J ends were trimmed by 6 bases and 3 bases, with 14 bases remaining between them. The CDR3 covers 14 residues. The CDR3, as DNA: TGTGCCATCAGGCAGGGTGGGATGGACTATGGCTACACCTTC. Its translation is CAIRQGGMDYGYTF.

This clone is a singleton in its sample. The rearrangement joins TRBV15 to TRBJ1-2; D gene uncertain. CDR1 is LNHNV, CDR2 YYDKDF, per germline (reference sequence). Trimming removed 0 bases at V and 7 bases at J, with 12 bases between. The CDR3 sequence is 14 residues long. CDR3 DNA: TGTGCCACCAGCAGAGATAAAGGACTAGGTGGCTACACCTTC. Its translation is CATSRDKGLGGYTF.

This CDR3 reads CASSAITSGTYNEQFF. The CDR3 bases are TGTGCCAGCTCAGCCATTACTAGCGGGACCTACAATGAGCAGTTCTTC. The J gene is TRBJ2-1, the V gene TRBV18; 10 nucleotides line up with TRBD2. Germline CDR1 KGHSH, CDR2 LQKENI. There are 16 residues in the CDR3. Germline trimming cut 5 bases from V and 2 bases from J; bases unmatched to any gene: 6.

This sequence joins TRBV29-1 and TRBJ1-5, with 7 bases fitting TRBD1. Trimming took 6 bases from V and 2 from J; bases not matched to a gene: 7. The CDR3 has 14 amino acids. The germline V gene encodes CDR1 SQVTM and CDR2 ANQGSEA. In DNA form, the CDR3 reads TGCAGCGTGCTCGACACAGGGGGCAATCAGCCCCAGCATTTT. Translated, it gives CSVLDTGGNQPQHF.

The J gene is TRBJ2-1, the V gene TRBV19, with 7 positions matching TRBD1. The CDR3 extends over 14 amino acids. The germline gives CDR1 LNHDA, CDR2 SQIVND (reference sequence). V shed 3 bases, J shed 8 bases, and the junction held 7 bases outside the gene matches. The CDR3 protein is CASSIGQVGDEQFF. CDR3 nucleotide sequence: TGTGCCAGTAGTATCGGACAGGTAGGGGATGAGCAGTTCTTC. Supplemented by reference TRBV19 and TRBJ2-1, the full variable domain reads DGGITQSPKYLFRKEGQNVTLSCEQNLNHDAMYWYRQDPGQGLRLIYYSQIVNDFQKGDIAEGYSVSREKKESFPLTVTSAQKNPTAFYLCASSIGQVGDEQFFGPGTRLTVL.

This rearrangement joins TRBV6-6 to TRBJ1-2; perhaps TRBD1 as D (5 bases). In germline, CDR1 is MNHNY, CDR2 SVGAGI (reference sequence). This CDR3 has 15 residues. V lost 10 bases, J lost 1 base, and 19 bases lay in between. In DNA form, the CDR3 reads TGTGCCACCAGAAGAGGGCGGGGGGATAACTATGGCTACACCTTC. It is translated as CATRRGRGDNYGYTF.

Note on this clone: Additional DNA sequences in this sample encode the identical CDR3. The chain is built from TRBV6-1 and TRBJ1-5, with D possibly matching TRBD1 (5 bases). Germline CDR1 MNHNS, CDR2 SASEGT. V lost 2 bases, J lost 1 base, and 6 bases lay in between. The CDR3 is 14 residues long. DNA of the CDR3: TGTGCCAGCAGTGAACAGGGAAGCAATCAGCCCCAGCATTTT. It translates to CASSEQGSNQPQHF.

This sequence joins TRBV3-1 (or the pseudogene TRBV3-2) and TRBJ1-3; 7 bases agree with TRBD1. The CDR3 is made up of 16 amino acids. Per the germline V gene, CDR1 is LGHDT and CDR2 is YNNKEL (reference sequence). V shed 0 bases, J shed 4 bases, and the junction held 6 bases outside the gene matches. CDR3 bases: TGTGCCAGCAGCCAAGATCTACAGGGGCAAGGAAACACCATATATTTT. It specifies CASSQDLQGQGNTIYF.

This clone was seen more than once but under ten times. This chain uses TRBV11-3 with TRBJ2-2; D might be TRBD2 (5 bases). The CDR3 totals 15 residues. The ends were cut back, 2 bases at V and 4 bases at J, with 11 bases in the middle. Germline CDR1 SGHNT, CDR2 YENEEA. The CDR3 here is CASSLTGVLTGELFF. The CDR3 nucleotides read TGTGCCAGCAGCTTAACCGGGGTCCTCACCGGGGAGCTGTTTTTT.

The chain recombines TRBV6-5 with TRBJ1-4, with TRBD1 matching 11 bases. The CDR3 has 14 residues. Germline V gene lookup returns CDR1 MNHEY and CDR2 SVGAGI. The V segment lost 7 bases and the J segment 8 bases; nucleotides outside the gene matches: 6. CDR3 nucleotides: TGTGCCAGCACCATTGGGACAGGGGGAGAAAAACTGTTTTTT. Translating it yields CASTIGTGGEKLFF.

CDR3 residues: CASSMPGLANTDTQYF. DNA for the CDR3: TGTGCCAGCAGCATGCCGGGACTAGCGAACACAGATACGCAGTATTTT. This chain connects TRBV5-4 to TRBJ2-3, with TRBD2 matching 10 bases. There are 16 residues in the CDR3. Germline-derived CDR1 and CDR2 are SGHNT and YYREEE (reference sequence). V lost 4 bases, J lost 2 bases, and 7 bases stayed unmatched.

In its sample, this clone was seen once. The chain's CDR3 is CASSLERANTEAFF. The CDR3 DNA reads as TGCGCCAGCAGCTTGGAGAGGGCGAACACTGAAGCTTTCTTT. The gene calls are TRBV5-1 and TRBJ1-1; D call uncertain. The germline V gene encodes CDR1 SGHRS and CDR2 YFSETQ. Between the trimmed V and J ends, which lost 0 bases and 1 base, there was a span of 7 bases. The CDR3 spans 14 residues.